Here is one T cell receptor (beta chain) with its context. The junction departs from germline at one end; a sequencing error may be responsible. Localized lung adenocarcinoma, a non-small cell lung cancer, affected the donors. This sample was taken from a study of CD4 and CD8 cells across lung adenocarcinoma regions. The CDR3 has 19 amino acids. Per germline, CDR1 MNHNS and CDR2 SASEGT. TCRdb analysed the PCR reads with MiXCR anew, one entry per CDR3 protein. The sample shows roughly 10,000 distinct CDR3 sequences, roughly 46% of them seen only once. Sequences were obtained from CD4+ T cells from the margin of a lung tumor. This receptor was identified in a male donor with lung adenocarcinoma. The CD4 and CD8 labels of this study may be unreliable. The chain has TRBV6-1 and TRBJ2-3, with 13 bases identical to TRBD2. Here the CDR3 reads CASTSAGLAGRSSPETQYF. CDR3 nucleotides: TGTGCCAGCACCTCCGCGGGACTAGCGGGGAGAAGTAGCCCAGAGACGCAGTATTTT.